This T cell receptor beta chain was sequenced for a study of T cell responses to AZD1222 COVID-19 vaccine. The repertoire was sequenced with immunoSEQ multiplex PCR; TCRdb's copy has only in-frame clones and lacks some. The table shows approximately 92,000 clones, with approximately 90% occurring only once. There are 12 residues in the CDR3. Per germline, CDR1 SQVTM and CDR2 ANQGSEA. Trimming left V 8 bases short and J 2 bases short, with 10 bases between. Of note for this clone: Its target is not known.

Study-level results: Baseline serology detected seropositivity in only five or six AZD1222 recipients. Reportedly, nearly half of unique spike TCRs recognized epitopes outside B.1.351/B.1.1.7 mutations. Spike-wide vaccine-associated CD4 TCRs dominated at 160-218 and 743-854. Most donors were white British, females outnumbered males, and clonal diversity was possibly underestimated.

The sample here was peripheral blood, taken on day 0 of AZD1222 vaccination. The TCR comes from an adult in good health. The gene calls are TRBV29-1 and TRBJ2-1; unclear D gene. CDR3 DNA sequence: TGCAGCCTAAGGCGAACCTACAATGAGCAGTTCTTC. Encoded protein: CSLRRTYNEQFF.